Reported below is one T cell receptor (beta chain). These data belong to a study of CD8 T cells in Susac syndrome. With random hexamers, roughly 0.45 to 1 ug RNA was reverse transcribed. Across 54 Vbeta and 13 Jbeta, TCR beta CDR3 was amplified with immunoSEQ multiplex PCR. TCRdb re-analysed the immunoSEQ multiplex PCR reads in MiXCR, keeping a single row per CDR3 protein. Of about 180,000 distinct CDR3 sequences in the sample, about 94% were seen once. CDR1 and CDR2 from the germline V gene are SGHRS and YFSETQ. Germline trimming cut 6 bases from V and 5 bases from J; bases unmatched to any gene: 13. This CDR3 contains 15 residues.

The chain is built from TRBV5-1 and TRBJ1-2, with 7 bases identical to TRBD1. Sequencing input: CD4+ T cells from PBMCs. The TCR was taken from a human donor with Susac syndrome. The CDR3 nucleotides are TGCGCCAGCACCTCATCCGGGACAGTAAATTATGGCTACACCTTC. Translated, it gives CASTSSGTVNYGYTF.